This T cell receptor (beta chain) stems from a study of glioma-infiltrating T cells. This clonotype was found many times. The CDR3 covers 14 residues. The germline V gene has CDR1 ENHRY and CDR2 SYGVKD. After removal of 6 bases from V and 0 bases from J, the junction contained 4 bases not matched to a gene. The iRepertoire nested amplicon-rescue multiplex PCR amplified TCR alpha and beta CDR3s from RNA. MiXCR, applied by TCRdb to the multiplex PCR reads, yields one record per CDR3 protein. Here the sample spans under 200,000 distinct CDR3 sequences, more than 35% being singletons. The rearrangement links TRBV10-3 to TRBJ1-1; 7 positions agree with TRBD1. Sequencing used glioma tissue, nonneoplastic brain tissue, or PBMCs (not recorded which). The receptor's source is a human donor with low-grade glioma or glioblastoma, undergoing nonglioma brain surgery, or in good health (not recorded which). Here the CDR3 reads CAIRGTALNTEAFF. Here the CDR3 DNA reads TGTGCCATCAGGGGGACAGCGCTGAACACTGAAGCTTTCTTT.